This TCR beta chain originates from a study of Graves' ophthalmopathy and Graves' hyperthyroidism. Study-level points and caveats: The majority of expanded thyroid clonotypes above 0.001 frequency also occurred in blood.

Amplified material comprised TCR beta CDR3 regions derived from RNA transcripts. The first round was an RT-PCR with HTBI primers, and the second round was a multiplex PCR. In TCRdb, the multiplex PCR reads were re-called with MiXCR into one record per CDR3 protein. The sample yields around 1,000,000 distinct CDR3 sequences, about 35% seen once. CDR1 and CDR2 (germline): SNHLY, FYNNEI. The CDR3 loop spans 16 amino acids. V dropped 6 bases and J dropped 1; count of bases not matched to a gene: 10. Hyperthyroidism patients, all newly diagnosed, had under 2 months' duration and ages of 18 to 65. Diagnosis relied on clinical symptoms, serum thyroxine, TRAb, thyroid ultrasound and orbital computed tomography. Worth noting for this clonotype: The antigen is unknown.

The source material was peripheral blood or thyroid tissue (not recorded which). The chain couples TRBV2 to TRBJ2-7; 9 bases are a match to TRBD1. This clonotype was sampled from an adult man with Graves' hyperthyroidism. The CDR3 bases are TGTGCCAGCAGCGGCGGTACAGGGGGCGATTCCTACGAGCAGTACTTC. Translation gives CASSGGTGGDSYEQYF.